Listed below are T cell receptor beta chains from one sample, sequenced in a study of PD-1 blockade in classical Hodgkin lymphoma. TCRdb's table, derived via immunoSEQ multiplex PCR, lists solely in-frame clones and lacks some. The table has approximately 73,000 clones, about 93% seen once. The sample was peripheral blood mononuclear cells (PBMCs), taken at baseline. All receptors come from a human donor with classical Hodgkin lymphoma. The CDR3 runs from the conserved cysteine through the conserved F or W. Fields, in order: clone size, D gene, J gene, V gene, CDR3 DNA, CDR3 protein. A D gene is named only where the DNA matches it firmly. Clone size is given for some rows only: seen once, a few or many times, or a class if the clone is expanded.

clone size: -
D gene: TRBD1
J gene: TRBJ2-5
V gene: TRBV7-2
CDR3 DNA: TGTGCCAGCAGCTTCGAGGACAGGCTTCAAGAGACCCAGTACTTC
CDR3 protein: CASSFEDRLQETQYF

clone size: -
D gene: -
J gene: TRBJ1-1
V gene: TRBV5-1
CDR3 DNA: TGCGCCAGCAGCTTGTTACTGGGCCTCCCAGGACAGAACACTGAAGCTTTCTTT
CDR3 protein: CASSLLLGLPGQNTEAFF

clone size: -
D gene: -
J gene: TRBJ1-6
V gene: TRBV14
CDR3 DNA: TGTGCCAGCAGCCTCCTCGCCGGTGATAATTCACCCCTCCACTTT
CDR3 protein: CASSLLAGDNSPLHF

clone size: -
D gene: -
J gene: TRBJ2-7
V gene: TRBV6-5
CDR3 DNA: TGTGCCAGCAGTTACGGGAGGCGGGGCTACGAGCAGTACTTC
CDR3 protein: CASSYGRRGYEQYF

clone size: -
D gene: -
J gene: TRBJ2-3
V gene: TRBV7-9
CDR3 DNA: TGTGCCAGCAGCTTATCTTACGGACTCAGCGATGCAGATACGCAGTATTTT
CDR3 protein: CASSLSYGLSDADTQYF

clone size: -
D gene: -
J gene: TRBJ2-5
V gene: TRBV28
CDR3 DNA: TGTGCCAGCAGTTTTCCCCTGTACGGGACCCAGTACTTC
CDR3 protein: CASSFPLYGTQYF

clone size: once
D gene: TRBD1
J gene: TRBJ2-1
V gene: TRBV29-1
CDR3 DNA: TGCAGCGTTGATGCCACCTCAAGGACAGGGAGATACAATGAGCAGTTCTTC
CDR3 protein: CSVDATSRTGRYNEQFF

clone size: -
D gene: -
J gene: TRBJ1-2
V gene: TRBV6-6
CDR3 DNA: TGTGCCAGCAGTTACGGGGACCTCTATGGCTACACCTTC
CDR3 protein: CASSYGDLYGYTF

clone size: -
D gene: -
J gene: TRBJ2-7
V gene: TRBV7-6
CDR3 DNA: TGTGCCAGCAGCCCAGTAGCCCTCGGGAGCGGTGCCTCCTACGAGCAGTACTTC
CDR3 protein: CASSPVALGSGASYEQYF

clone size: few
D gene: -
J gene: TRBJ2-7
V gene: TRBV27
CDR3 DNA: TGTGCCAGCAGCGGGGCTTTAGGGGGGAGCTCCTACGAGCAGTACTTC
CDR3 protein: CASSGALGGSSYEQYF

clone size: -
D gene: -
J gene: TRBJ2-2
V gene: TRBV27
CDR3 DNA: TGTGCCAGCAGTTCGGAGCCGACAGCCACCGGGGAGCTGTTTTTT
CDR3 protein: CASSSEPTATGELFF

clone size: -
D gene: -
J gene: TRBJ2-1
V gene: TRBV10-3
CDR3 DNA: TGTGCCATCAGTGAGTCGAGTTGGGGTACTACCACCGGGGAGCAGTTCTTC
CDR3 protein: CAISESSWGTTTGEQFF

clone size: -
D gene: -
J gene: TRBJ2-1
V gene: TRBV5-1
CDR3 DNA: TGCGCCAGCAGCTCCCAAGGGGAGCCTTACTCCTACAATGAGCAGTTCTTC
CDR3 protein: CASSSQGEPYSYNEQFF

clone size: once
D gene: -
J gene: TRBJ2-7
V gene: TRBV28
CDR3 DNA: TGTGCCAGCAGTTTAGGGTTCGGCGAGCAGTACTTC
CDR3 protein: CASSLGFGEQYF

clone size: -
D gene: TRBD1
J gene: TRBJ2-7
V gene: TRBV7-3
CDR3 DNA: TGTGCCAGCAGCTTCGACAGGGTCCACGAGCAGTACTTC
CDR3 protein: CASSFDRVHEQYF

clone size: -
D gene: -
J gene: TRBJ2-3
V gene: TRBV7-3
CDR3 DNA: TGTGCCAGCAGCCCCATTGTGAGCGGGACAGCTCCTATACCGCAGTATTTT
CDR3 protein: CASSPIVSGTAPIPQYF

clone size: -
D gene: -
J gene: TRBJ2-2
V gene: TRBV29-1
CDR3 DNA: TGCAGCGTTGAAGAATGGCCCGGGGAGCTGTTTTTT
CDR3 protein: CSVEEWPGELFF

clone size: -
D gene: -
J gene: TRBJ1-5
V gene: TRBV30
CDR3 DNA: TGTGCCTGGAGTCCGGATAGCAATCAGCCCCAGCATTTT
CDR3 protein: CAWSPDSNQPQHF

clone size: -
D gene: TRBD1
J gene: TRBJ1-1
V gene: TRBV7-6
CDR3 DNA: TGTGCCAGCAGCTTATCGGGACAGGGCGTAGATGAAGCTTTCTTT
CDR3 protein: CASSLSGQGVDEAFF

clone size: -
D gene: TRBD1
J gene: TRBJ2-3
V gene: TRBV30
CDR3 DNA: TGTGCCTGGGGACAGGGACCAGATACGCAGTATTTT
CDR3 protein: CAWGQGPDTQYF

clone size: -
D gene: -
J gene: TRBJ2-7
V gene: TRBV5-1
CDR3 DNA: TGCGCCAGCAGCTACAACTACGAGCAGTACTTC
CDR3 protein: CASSYNYEQYF

clone size: once
D gene: -
J gene: TRBJ2-7
V gene: TRBV27
CDR3 DNA: TGTGCCAGCCGTGGGGGTAGCTACGAGCAGTACTTC
CDR3 protein: CASRGGSYEQYF

clone size: once
D gene: TRBD1
J gene: TRBJ1-2
V gene: TRBV9
CDR3 DNA: TGTGCCAGCAGCGTAGGGACAGGGGGAGACTATGGCTACACCTTC
CDR3 protein: CASSVGTGGDYGYTF

clone size: -
D gene: TRBD2
J gene: TRBJ2-1
V gene: TRBV4-1
CDR3 DNA: TGCGCCAGCAGCCAAGTCGATTTTGGGACTAGCGGGTTAAATGAGCAGTTCTTC
CDR3 protein: CASSQVDFGTSGLNEQFF

clone size: few
D gene: TRBD1
J gene: TRBJ2-7
V gene: TRBV15
CDR3 DNA: TGTGCCACCAGCAGGTCCGGGACAGGGGGATTCTACGAGCAGTACTTC
CDR3 protein: CATSRSGTGGFYEQYF

clone size: -
D gene: -
J gene: TRBJ1-3
V gene: TRBV7-2
CDR3 DNA: TGTGCCAGCAGCTTGACGGGAAACACCATATATTTT
CDR3 protein: CASSLTGNTIYF

clone size: -
D gene: -
J gene: TRBJ1-1
V gene: TRBV30
CDR3 DNA: TGTGCCTGGAGTAGGGCCAGTCTGTTCACTGAAGCTTTCTTT
CDR3 protein: CAWSRASLFTEAFF

clone size: -
D gene: -
J gene: TRBJ2-4
V gene: TRBV23-1
CDR3 DNA: TGCGCCAGCAGTCAAAATCCGCGGGCCATTGGTAATTCCAAAAACATTCAGTACTTC
CDR3 protein: CASSQNPRAIGNSKNIQYF

clone size: -
D gene: -
J gene: TRBJ2-3
V gene: TRBV11-3
CDR3 DNA: TGTGCCAGCAGCTTAGGTCTTGGGGACCGACCCACAGATACGCAGTATTTT
CDR3 protein: CASSLGLGDRPTDTQYF

clone size: -
D gene: -
J gene: TRBJ2-7
V gene: TRBV15
CDR3 DNA: TGTGCCACCAGCCTTTCCGGGACCCTCCGCGAGCAGTACTTC
CDR3 protein: CATSLSGTLREQYF

clone size: -
D gene: -
J gene: TRBJ1-4
V gene: TRBV2
CDR3 DNA: TGTGCCAGCAGGGACCCTAGGCACTCAACTAATGAAAAACTGTTTTTT
CDR3 protein: CASRDPRHSTNEKLFF

clone size: -
D gene: TRBD2
J gene: TRBJ2-2
V gene: TRBV28
CDR3 DNA: TGTGCCAGCAGTCGAACCCCGACTAGCCCAGAGAACACCGGGGAGCTGTTTTTT
CDR3 protein: CASSRTPTSPENTGELFF

clone size: -
D gene: -
J gene: TRBJ1-5
V gene: TRBV27
CDR3 DNA: TGTGCCAGCACCCCCATCGGGGGAGAACAGCCCCAGCATTTT
CDR3 protein: CASTPIGGEQPQHF

clone size: -
D gene: -
J gene: TRBJ2-7
V gene: TRBV4-1
CDR3 DNA: TGCGCCAGCAGCCAGGAGACGAGTTACGAGCAGTACTTC
CDR3 protein: CASSQETSYEQYF

clone size: -
D gene: -
J gene: TRBJ1-1
V gene: TRBV4-1
CDR3 DNA: TGCGCCAGCAGCCCCTTGGGCACTGAAGCTTTCTTT
CDR3 protein: CASSPLGTEAFF

clone size: once
D gene: -
J gene: TRBJ1-2
V gene: TRBV4-3
CDR3 DNA: TGCGCCAGCAGCCAGATCGGCGCAGACGGCTATGGCTACACCTTC
CDR3 protein: CASSQIGADGYGYTF

clone size: -
D gene: -
J gene: TRBJ1-2
V gene: TRBV4-3
CDR3 DNA: TGCGCCAGCAGCCAAGAGTTGGGAAGGGAGCTTGGCTACACCTTC
CDR3 protein: CASSQELGRELGYTF

clone size: -
D gene: -
J gene: TRBJ2-2
V gene: TRBV27
CDR3 DNA: TGTGCCACTACCAACAGGGTCACCGGGGAGCTGTTTTTT
CDR3 protein: CATTNRVTGELFF

clone size: -
D gene: -
J gene: TRBJ1-1
V gene: TRBV6-1
CDR3 DNA: TGTGCCAGCGGGAAGGACCCGTGGACTGAAGCTTTCTTT
CDR3 protein: CASGKDPWTEAFF

clone size: -
D gene: -
J gene: TRBJ1-6
V gene: TRBV7-8
CDR3 DNA: TGTGCCACCAGTCCAGTGCTTGGGGGAATTGGTTCACCCCTCCACTTT
CDR3 protein: CATSPVLGGIGSPLHF

clone size: -
D gene: TRBD2
J gene: TRBJ2-3
V gene: TRBV7-4
CDR3 DNA: TGTGCCAGCAGCTCCCTAGCGGGGGTTGCAGATACGCAGTATTTT
CDR3 protein: CASSSLAGVADTQYF